This T cell receptor (beta chain) came from a study of shared clonotypes between healthy human individuals (dated by TCRdb to 2018 to 2020). For the wider study: Two women and three men aged 18 to 49 years were included in the cohort. Each donor's leukapheresis produced roughly between roughly 0.94 and 9.5 billion PBMCs. For each donor, three plates each were used for CD4 naive and CD4 memory, two plates were used for CD8 naive, and one plate was used for CD8 memory. Different laboratories and diverse techniques were used to prepare libraries and sequence TCR repertoires, to increase sequencing depth and limit assay-specific biases. Blood TCR repertoires of about five healthy adults were deeply sequenced to estimate repertoire size and the extent of clonotype sharing between individuals.

TCR CDR3 regions were amplified from genomic DNA by multiplex PCR using the deep immunoSEQ assay. Extracted genomic DNA from each cell subset was distributed evenly across all wells of several immunoSEQ 96-well plates, and each plate was treated as a replicate. For sorted subsets, around 200 ng genomic DNA, equal to 30,000 or so T cell genomes, was loaded into each replicate PCR. The purified libraries were quantified using a Qubit 3.0 fluorometer, sized with a Bioanalyzer 2100, and then quantified again using the KAPA Library Quantification kit. Every immunoSEQ 96-well plate was sequenced on a separate single-read 150-cycle Illumina NextSeq 550 flow cell. Processing in the source paper ran as follows. Because only junctional sequences without quality scores were contained in the immunoSEQ output, filtering matching that applied to full-length reads could not be performed. To assign V/J genes and CDR3, sequences were annotated against IMGT germline references using PyIR, a Python wrapper for IgBLAST v1.9. Reads with weak V/J assignments (E-value above 1e-6), missing CDR3, stop codons, out-of-frame junctions, or ambiguous translated residues were removed. A V3J clonotype was defined by an identical inferred V gene, J gene, and CDR3 amino acid sequence. To compute the percentage overlap between repertoires, the number of shared unique clonotypes was divided by the size of the smaller repertoire. RTK rarefaction, the Chao1 estimator, and Recon v2.1 estimates of unobserved clonotypes were used to assess repertoire richness. For all TCRbeta clonotypes obtained by the gDNA method from a few donors, generation probabilities were computed with OLGA. Drawn from immuneACCESS, this table holds only the in-frame rearrangements with V and J called that TCRdb kept. Clones are partly lost; checked studies trace under half to an unresolved V gene and leave the rest unexplained. V, J and clone size are taken as reported in that table, and D and trimming were inferred from the DNA itself. Present in this sample are approximately 1.5 million clones, less than 99% of which were seen just once. The ten most abundant clones make up over 0.3% of the sample.

A remark on this clone: No antigen is known for it. Per-nucleotide qualities are absent, and no much larger clonotype sits a single base away.

On the study overall, not on this receptor specifically: Sampling was restricted to blood, and TCR repertoires in tissue are likely to differ from TCR repertoires in blood. Based on pairwise subsampling, the degree of clonotype sharing among donors was expected to be affected by sequencing depth. Larger estimated clonotype richness was generally found for naive subsets than for memory subsets. Compared with non-shared clonotypes, clonotypes shared by all four sorted-subset donors had higher generation probabilities. Sharing across a handful of donors was observed for approximately 5% of naive CD4, 3% to 3.5% of naive CD8, over 2% of memory CD4, and 0.4% of memory CD8 clonotypes. The genetic and exposure-history diversity represented was limited by the small number of donors. Rarefaction of sorted-subset datasets indicated incomplete sequencing despite the large sequencing depth.

From the germline V gene, CDR1 is MNHEY and CDR2 is SVGAGI. Trimming costs V 0 bases and J 4 bases, and their ends lie 13 bases apart. The CDR3 has 16 amino acids, counting the end cysteine and phenylalanine. Kept here is only the CDR3 DNA, which spans 48 bases and is read in frame from base 1. Donors were healthy HIV-negative adults with no recently reported acute infections or vaccinations. Every donor was a Caucasian adult living in Nashville, Tennessee, USA. Magnetic negative selection was used to enrich CD4+ T cells, after which naive cells were positively selected on CD45RA and the negative fraction became the memory subset. Blood was obtained by leukapheresis, after which PBMCs were separated by Ficoll-Histopaque density gradient centrifugation and cryopreserved in liquid nitrogen vapor phase. Analytical flow cytometry was used to check the purity and quantity of every magnetically sorted T cell population. From each sorted fraction, genomic DNA was isolated and quantified by UV absorbance on a Nanodrop 2000c.

Here the chain combines TRBV6-5 and TRBJ2-1; a tentative D call is TRBD1 (6 bases match). Sequenced material: naive CD4+ T cells sorted from blood. What the cell subset or site label conveys for this sample: CD45RA+ positively selected. The receptor was derived from a man aged 25 to 45 in good health. The nucleotide sequence reads as follows: TGTGCCAGCAGTTACTCTGAGACAGGTACATACAATGAGCAGTTCTTC. Its protein product is CASSYSETGTYNEQFF.